These 6 T cell receptor beta chains originate from one sample sequenced in a study of T cells in Graves' hyperthyroidism and ophthalmopathy. Researchers took RNA transcripts and amplified the TCR beta CDR3 regions from them. HTBI primers were the set used in a first-round RT-PCR of the TCR CDR3. In TCRdb, the multiplex PCR reads were re-called with MiXCR into one record per CDR3 protein. This sample carries fewer than 550,000 distinct CDR3 sequences, approximately 24% of them seen once, and the ten largest clones take 11%. The specimen sequenced was blood. The receptor source for this set is a woman in her twenties or thirties with Graves' ophthalmopathy.

There are many counts of this clonotype. The chain combines TRBV29-1 with TRBJ1-2, with 7 nucleotides matching TRBD1. J was trimmed by 2 bases and V by 6 bases; bases with no gene match: 12. CDR3 size: 15 residues. CDR1 is SQVTM, CDR2 ANQGSEA, per germline. The CDR3 DNA reads TGCAGCGTAGAAAAGGCAGGGGGTCAGAACTATGGCTACACCTTC. Its protein product is CSVEKAGGQNYGYTF.

The table lists this clonotype with many counts. The chain uses TRBV27 and TRBJ1-5; D unclear. The CDR3 contains 14 residues. CDR1 is MNHEY, CDR2 SMNVEV, per germline (reference sequence). The V end was cut by 5 bases, the J end by 0 bases, with 8 bases between. The CDR3 region is CASSPNYSNQPQHF. CDR3 nucleotide sequence: TGTGCCAGCAGTCCCAATTATAGCAATCAGCCCCAGCATTTT.

This clonotype was counted ten times or more. The chain has TRBV28 and TRBJ1-1; D is ambiguous. Trimming removed 6 bases from V and 1 base from J, with 12 bases in between. The CDR3 contains 14 residues. Germline V lookup: CDR1 MDHEN, CDR2 SYDVKM. The CDR3: CASSLGWGNTEAFF. Here the CDR3 DNA reads TGTGCCAGCAGCCTCGGATGGGGGAACACTGAAGCTTTCTTT.

The rearrangement joins TRBV13 to TRBJ2-7, with D possibly matching TRBD1 (6 bases). The germline V gene encodes CDR1 PRHDT and CDR2 FYEKMQ (reference sequence). With 0 bases removed from V and 0 bases from J, the gap between germline ends came to 9 bases. This CDR3 spans 15 amino acids. CDR3 bases: TGTGCCAGCAGCTTAGGCCTACAGGGCTCCTACGAGCAGTACTTC. It yields the protein CASSLGLQGSYEQYF.

This clonotype was seen ten or more times. The chain links TRBV6-5 to TRBJ1-2; no firm D call. The CDR3 loop spans 11 amino acids. V lost 6 bases to trimming and J lost 5 bases, with 7 bases between them. CDR1 is MNHEY, CDR2 SVGAGI, per germline. CDR3 in amino acids: CASRTSYGYTF. In DNA, the CDR3 is TGTGCCAGCAGGACCAGTTATGGCTACACCTTC.

This clonotype was recorded at least ten times. The chain carries TRBV20-1 and TRBJ1-2; 9 nucleotides agree with TRBD1. V dropped 7 bases and J dropped 4; count of bases not matched to a gene: 13. In germline, CDR1 is DFQATT, CDR2 SNEGSKA (reference sequence). The CDR3 is 15 amino acids. CDR3 sequence: CSGETPGQGVYGYTF. For the CDR3, the DNA is TGCAGTGGCGAGACCCCGGGACAGGGCGTCTATGGCTACACCTTC.